This T cell receptor beta chain was identified in a study of CD8 T cells in Susac syndrome. RNA was extracted with the RNeasy kit, and a quantity of about 0.45 to 1 ug was reverse transcribed using random hexamers. MiXCR, applied by TCRdb to the immunoSEQ multiplex PCR reads, yields one record per CDR3 protein. This sample carries about 140,000 distinct CDR3 sequences, roughly 96% of them seen once, and the ten largest clones take over 0.1%. CDR3 length: 13 residues. The V and J ends lost 2 bases and 7 bases respectively, with 8 bases between them. Germline CDR1 reads LGHDT; CDR2 reads YNNKEL (reference sequence).

The gene calls are TRBV3-1 and TRBJ2-2; no reliable D call. The origin of this receptor is a human donor with multiple sclerosis. The sequencing sample was made of CD4+ T cells from PBMCs. CDR3 sequence reads: CASSQRVRGELFF. The DNA for the CDR3 is TGTGCCAGCAGCCAACGGGTGCGCGGGGAGCTGTTTTTT.